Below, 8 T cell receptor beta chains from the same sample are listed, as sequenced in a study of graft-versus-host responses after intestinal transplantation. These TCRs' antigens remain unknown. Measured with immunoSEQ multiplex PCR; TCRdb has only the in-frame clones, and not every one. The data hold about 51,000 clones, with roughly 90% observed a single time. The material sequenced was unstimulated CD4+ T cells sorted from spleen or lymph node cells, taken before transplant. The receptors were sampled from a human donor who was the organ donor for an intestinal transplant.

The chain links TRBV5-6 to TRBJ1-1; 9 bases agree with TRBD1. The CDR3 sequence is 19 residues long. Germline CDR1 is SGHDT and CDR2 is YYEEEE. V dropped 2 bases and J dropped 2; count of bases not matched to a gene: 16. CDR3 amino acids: CASSFPPLQGASENTEAFF. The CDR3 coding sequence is TGTGCCAGCAGCTTCCCACCTTTACAGGGGGCATCGGAAAACACTGAAGCTTTCTTT.

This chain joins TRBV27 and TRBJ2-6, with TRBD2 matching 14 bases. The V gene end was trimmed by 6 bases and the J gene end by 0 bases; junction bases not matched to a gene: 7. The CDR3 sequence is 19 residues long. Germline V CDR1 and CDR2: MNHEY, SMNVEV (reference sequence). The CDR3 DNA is TGTGCCAGCAGGCCCGGGACTAGCGGGAGTTTCTCTGGGGCCAACGTCCTGACTTTC. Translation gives CASRPGTSGSFSGANVLTF. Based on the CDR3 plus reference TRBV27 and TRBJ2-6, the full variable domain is EAQVTQNPRYLITVTGKKLTVTCSQNMNHEYMSWYRQDPGLGLRQIYYSMNVEVTDKGDVPEGYKVSRKEKRNFPLILESPSPNQTSLYFCASRPGTSGSFSGANVLTFGAGSRLTVL.

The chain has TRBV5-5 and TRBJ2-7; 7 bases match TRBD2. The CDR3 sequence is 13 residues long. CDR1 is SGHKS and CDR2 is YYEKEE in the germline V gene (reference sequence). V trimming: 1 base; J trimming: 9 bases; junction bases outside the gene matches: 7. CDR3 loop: CASSLMAGVGQYF. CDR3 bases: TGTGCCAGCAGCTTGATGGCGGGAGTAGGGCAGTACTTC.

In DNA, the CDR3 is TGTGCCAGCAGCCCCGGGCCGGCGGGCACTGAAGCTTTCTTT. It encodes CASSPGPAGTEAFF. The J gene is TRBJ1-1, the V gene TRBV4-2; no firm D call. The V gene's germline CDR1 is LGHNA and CDR2 YNFKEQ. The V and J ends lost 4 bases and 4 bases respectively, with 13 bases between them. This CDR3 region has 14 residues.

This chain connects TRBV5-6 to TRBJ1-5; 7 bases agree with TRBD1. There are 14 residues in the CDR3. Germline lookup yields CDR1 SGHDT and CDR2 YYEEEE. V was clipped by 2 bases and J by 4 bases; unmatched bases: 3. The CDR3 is CASSLGQANQPQHF. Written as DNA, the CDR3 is TGTGCCAGCAGCTTAGGACAGGCAAATCAGCCCCAGCATTTT.

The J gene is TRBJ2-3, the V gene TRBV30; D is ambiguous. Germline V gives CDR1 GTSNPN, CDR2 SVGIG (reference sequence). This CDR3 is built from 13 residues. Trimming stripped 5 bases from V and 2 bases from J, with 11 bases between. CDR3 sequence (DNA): TGTGCCTGGGATGCCGGTAACACAGATACGCAGTATTTT. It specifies CAWDAGNTDTQYF.

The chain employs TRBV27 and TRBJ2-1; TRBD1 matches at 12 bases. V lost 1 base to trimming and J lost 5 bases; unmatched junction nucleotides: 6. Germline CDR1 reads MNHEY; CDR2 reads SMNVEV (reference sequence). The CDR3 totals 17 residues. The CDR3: CASSLFRGQGADNEQFF. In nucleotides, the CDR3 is TGTGCCAGCAGTTTATTTAGGGGACAGGGGGCTGACAATGAGCAGTTCTTC.

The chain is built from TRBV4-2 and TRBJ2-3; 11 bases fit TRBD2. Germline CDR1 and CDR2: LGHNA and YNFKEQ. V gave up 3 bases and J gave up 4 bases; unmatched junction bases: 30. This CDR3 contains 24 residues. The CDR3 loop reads CASSQVRVTHSGRAGGHKSDTQYF. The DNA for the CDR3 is TGTGCCAGCAGCCAGGTCAGAGTTACACATAGCGGGAGGGCCGGAGGGCACAAGTCAGATACGCAGTATTTT.